The table lists the clone carrying this T cell receptor beta chain with many counts. The antigen remains undetermined. RNA transcripts yielded amplified TCR beta CDR3 regions. The first round was an RT-PCR with HTBI primers, and the second round was a multiplex PCR. TCRdb independently ran MiXCR on the multiplex PCR reads; one entry per CDR3 protein. Here the sample spans roughly 500,000 distinct CDR3 sequences, 13% to 15% being singletons. Physicians reached a diagnosis by relying on clinical symptoms, serum thyroxine, TRAb, thyroid ultrasound and orbital computed tomography. V was clipped by 2 bases and J by 0 bases, with 14 bases between them. The CDR3 has 17 residues. The germline CDR1 and CDR2 sequences are MNHEY and SVGAGI. The entry originates in a study of Graves' ophthalmopathy and Graves' hyperthyroidism. About the study: Peripheral blood was collected at initial diagnosis, before any treatment. Overall study findings and caveats: Most clonotypes expanded in thyroid above 0.001 frequency were present in blood too.

The sequencing input was blood. The chain uses TRBV6-5 and TRBJ2-4; D perhaps matches TRBD1 (5 bases). The sequence was obtained from a woman in her 30s with Graves' ophthalmopathy. The CDR3 region has the DNA TGTGCCAGCAGTTACGCCAGGGAAGGGTTAGCCAAAAACATTCAGTACTTC. As protein: CASSYAREGLAKNIQYF.